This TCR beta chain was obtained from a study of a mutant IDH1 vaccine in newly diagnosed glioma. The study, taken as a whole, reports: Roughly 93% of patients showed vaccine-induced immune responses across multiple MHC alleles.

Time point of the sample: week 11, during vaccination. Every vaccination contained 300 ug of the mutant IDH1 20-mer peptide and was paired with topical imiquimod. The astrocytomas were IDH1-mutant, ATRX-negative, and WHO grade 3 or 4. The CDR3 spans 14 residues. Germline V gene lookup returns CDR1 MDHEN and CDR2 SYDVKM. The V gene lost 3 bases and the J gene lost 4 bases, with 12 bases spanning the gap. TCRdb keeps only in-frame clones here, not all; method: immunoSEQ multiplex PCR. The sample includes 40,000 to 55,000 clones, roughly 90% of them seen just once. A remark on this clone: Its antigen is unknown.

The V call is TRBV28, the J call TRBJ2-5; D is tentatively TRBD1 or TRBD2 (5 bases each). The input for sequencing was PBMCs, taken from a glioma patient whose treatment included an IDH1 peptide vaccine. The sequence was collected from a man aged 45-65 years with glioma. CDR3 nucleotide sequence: TGTGCCAGCAGTTTTAAGAGGGGTGGAGAGACCCAGTACTTC. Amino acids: CASSFKRGGETQYF.